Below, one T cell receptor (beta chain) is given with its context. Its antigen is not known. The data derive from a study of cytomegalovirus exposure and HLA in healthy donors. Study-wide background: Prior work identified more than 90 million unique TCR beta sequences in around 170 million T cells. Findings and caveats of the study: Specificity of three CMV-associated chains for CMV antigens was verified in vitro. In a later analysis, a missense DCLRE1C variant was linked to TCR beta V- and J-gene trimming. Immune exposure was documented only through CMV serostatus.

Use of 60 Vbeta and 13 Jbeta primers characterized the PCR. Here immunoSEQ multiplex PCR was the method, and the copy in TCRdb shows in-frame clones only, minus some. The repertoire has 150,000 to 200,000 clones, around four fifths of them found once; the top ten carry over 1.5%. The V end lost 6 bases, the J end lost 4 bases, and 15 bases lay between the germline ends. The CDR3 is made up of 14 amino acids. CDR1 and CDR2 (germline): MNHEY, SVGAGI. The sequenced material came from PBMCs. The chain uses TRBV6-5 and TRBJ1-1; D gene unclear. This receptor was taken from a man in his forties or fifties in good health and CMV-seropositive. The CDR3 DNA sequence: TGTGCCAGCAGCTCCGCGACTCCTGGCACTGAAGCTTTCTTT. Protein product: CASSSATPGTEAFF.